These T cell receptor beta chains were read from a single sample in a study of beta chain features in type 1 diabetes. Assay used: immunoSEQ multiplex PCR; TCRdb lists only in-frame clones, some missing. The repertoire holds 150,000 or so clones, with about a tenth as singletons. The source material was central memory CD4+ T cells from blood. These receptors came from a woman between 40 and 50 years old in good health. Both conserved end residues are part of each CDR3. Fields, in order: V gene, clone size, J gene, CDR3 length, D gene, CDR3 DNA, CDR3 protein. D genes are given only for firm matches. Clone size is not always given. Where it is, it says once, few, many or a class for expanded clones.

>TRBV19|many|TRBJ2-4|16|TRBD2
TGTGCCAGTAGAGGCGGAGCTAGCGGGGGGGCACGGATTCAGTACTTC
CASRGGASGGARIQYF
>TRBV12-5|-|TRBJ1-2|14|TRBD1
TGTGCTAGTGGTTTGGCAGGGGGACACTATGGCTACACCTTC
CASGLAGGHYGYTF
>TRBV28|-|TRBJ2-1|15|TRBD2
TGTGCCAGCAGTCCCTTGACTAGCGGGGGGTTTGAGCAGTTCTTC
CASSPLTSGGFEQFF
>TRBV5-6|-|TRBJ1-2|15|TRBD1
TGTGCCAGCAGCTCCCCAACAGGGGGAGGCTATGGCTACACCTTC
CASSSPTGGGYGYTF
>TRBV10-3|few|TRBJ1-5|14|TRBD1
TGTGCCATCAGCGGACAGGGTAGCAATCAGCCCCAGCATTTT
CAISGQGSNQPQHF
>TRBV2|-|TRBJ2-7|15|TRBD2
TGTGCCAGCAAGGGGCTAGCGGGGGAAACCTACGAGCAGTACTTC
CASKGLAGETYEQYF
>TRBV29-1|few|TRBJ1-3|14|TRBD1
TGCAGCGTTCTATTGGACAGGGGGGGAAACACCATATATTTT
CSVLLDRGGNTIYF
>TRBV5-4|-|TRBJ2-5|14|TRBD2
TGTGCCAGCAGCCTGACTAGCGTAACAGAGACCCAGTACTTC
CASSLTSVTETQYF
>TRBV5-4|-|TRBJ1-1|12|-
TGTGCCAGCAGCCCCCTGGGCACCGAAGCTTTCTTT
CASSPLGTEAFF
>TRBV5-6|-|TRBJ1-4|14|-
TGTGCCAGCAGTTTCGACAGGCATAATGAAAAACTGTTTTTT
CASSFDRHNEKLFF
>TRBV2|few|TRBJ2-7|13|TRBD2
TGTGCCAGCAGTGGGGGGGGAATCTACGAGCAGTACTTC
CASSGGGIYEQYF
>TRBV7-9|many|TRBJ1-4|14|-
TGTGCCAGCAGCTTAGCGGTTGGGAGTGAAAAACTGTTTTTT
CASSLAVGSEKLFF
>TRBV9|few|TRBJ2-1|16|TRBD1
TGTGCCAGCAGCGTAGAGCCCCCGGACAGGGGGCCTGAGCAGTTCTTC
CASSVEPPDRGPEQFF
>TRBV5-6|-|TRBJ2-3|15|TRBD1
TGTGCCAGCAGCTTGGAAGGGGGCGGGACAGATACGCAGTATTTT
CASSLEGGGTDTQYF
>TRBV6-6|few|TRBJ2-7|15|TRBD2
TGTGCCAGCAGTTACTCTAGCGGGGGGTCTTACGAGCAGTACTTC
CASSYSSGGSYEQYF
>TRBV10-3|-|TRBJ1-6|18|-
TGTGCCATCAGTGAAGAAAGGGGTCCCCTTACATATAATTCACCCCTCCACTTT
CAISEERGPLTYNSPLHF
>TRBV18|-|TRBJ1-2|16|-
TGTGCCAGCTCACCACCGTTGGAGGGGACTCTCTATGGCTACACCTTC
CASSPPLEGTLYGYTF
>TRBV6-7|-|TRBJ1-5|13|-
TGTGCCAGCTCCCTCCCGGAGGATCAGCCCCAGCATTTT
CASSLPEDQPQHF
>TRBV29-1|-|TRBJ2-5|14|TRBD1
TGCAGCGTTGGGACAGGGGGCTGGTCAGAGACCCAGTACTTC
CSVGTGGWSETQYF
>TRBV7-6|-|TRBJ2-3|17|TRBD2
TGTGCCAGCAGCCCGTATGGAGCGGGGGCTATAACAGATACGCAGTATTTT
CASSPYGAGAITDTQYF
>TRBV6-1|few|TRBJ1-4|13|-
TGTGCCAGCAGGTGGCCTGTCTTTGAAAAACTGTTTTTT
CASRWPVFEKLFF
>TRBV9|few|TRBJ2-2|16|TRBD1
TGTGCCAGCAGCGTAAGGCGGCAGGGGGCTTTCGGGGAGCTGTTTTTT
CASSVRRQGAFGELFF
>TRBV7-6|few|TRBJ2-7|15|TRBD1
TGTGCCAGCAGCTTTGGGGGACAGCGCTACTACGAGCAGTACTTC
CASSFGGQRYYEQYF
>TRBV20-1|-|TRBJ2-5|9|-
TGCAGTGCTGGACTTCGCCAGTACTTC
CSAGLRQYF
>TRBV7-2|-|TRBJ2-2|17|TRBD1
TGTGCCAGCAGCTTCCCTACCGGGACAGGGAACACCGGGGAGCTGTTTTTT
CASSFPTGTGNTGELFF
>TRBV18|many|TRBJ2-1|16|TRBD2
TGTGCCAGCTCACCACCATCGGGGGGTGCCTACAATGAGCAGTTCTTC
CASSPPSGGAYNEQFF
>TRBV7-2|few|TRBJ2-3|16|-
TGTGCCAGCAGCTTAGTCCTAGAACCTAGCACAGATACGCAGTATTTT
CASSLVLEPSTDTQYF